The clone carrying this T cell receptor beta chain has a count of ten or more. As yet, its antigen is unknown. The data originate from a study of cytomegalovirus exposure and HLA in healthy donors. Study conclusions and caveats: Rarity marked most TCR sequences, yet some public TCRs occurred in many donors.

Clones were read by immunoSEQ multiplex PCR, and TCRdb kept only the in-frame ones, dropping some. The top ten clones hold 20% to 25% of a sample with tens of thousands of clones, 75% to 90% of them seen once. J gave up 1 base and V 2 bases, and 4 bases lay outside the gene matches. CDR1 is SGHVS, CDR2 FNYEAQ, per germline. CDR3 length equals 15 residues. Sequencing was done on a sample of PBMCs. The rearrangement joins TRBV7-6 to TRBJ2-7, with 8 nucleotides matching TRBD1. The TCR originated in a man aged 18 to 30 in good health and CMV-seropositive. CDR3 coding DNA: TGTGCCAGCAGCTTATATCGGACAGGGTCCTACGAGCAGTACTTC. Translation gives CASSLYRTGSYEQYF. Supplemented by reference TRBV7-6 and TRBJ2-7, the full variable domain reads GAGVSQSPRYKVTKRGQDVALRCDPISGHVSLYWYRQALGQGPEFLTYFNYEAQQDKSGLPNDRFSAERPEGSISTLTIQRTEQRDSAMYRCASSLYRTGSYEQYFGPGTRLTVT.